Presented here are 21 T cell receptor beta chains from one specimen sequenced in a study of blood T cells in healthy people across ages. Primers used in a second PCR of about 7 to 12 cycles were a sample-barcoded 5' primer and a J-beta primer mix. TCRdb ran MiXCR on the 5' RACE reads and lists one entry per CDR3 protein. Of hundreds of thousands of distinct CDR3 sequences in the sample, about 32% were seen once. The material sequenced was blood. Receptors were obtained from a woman aged 80 or over in good health.

This clonotype occurred many times. This chain joins TRBV9 and TRBJ2-1; 8 positions agree with TRBD2. Germline lookup yields CDR1 SGDLS and CDR2 YYNGEE. The V gene end was trimmed by 3 bases and the J gene end by 8 bases; junction bases not matched to a gene: 4. This CDR3 has 13 amino acids. CDR3 sequence reads: CASSGWRGDEQFF. Written as DNA, the CDR3 is TGTGCCAGCAGCGGGTGGCGGGGGGATGAGCAGTTCTTC.

CDR3 nucleotides: TGTGCCAGCAGTGACGCCGGGACGGCCCGGGAGCAGTACTTC. Protein: CASSDAGTAREQYF. This chain links TRBV2 with TRBJ2-4; perhaps TRBD2 as D (6 bases). The V gene lost 3 bases and the J gene lost 13 bases, with 19 bases spanning the gap. From germline, CDR1 is SNHLY and CDR2 FYNNEI. The CDR3 extends over 14 amino acids.

This clonotype was detected ten times or more. V is TRBV4-2 and J is TRBJ1-2, with D maybe TRBD1 (5 bases). From germline, CDR1 is LGHNA and CDR2 YNFKEQ. V lost 0 bases and J 2 bases, leaving 10 bases between the germline ends. This CDR3 has 15 residues. Here the CDR3 reads CASSQENRGNYGYTF. The CDR3 DNA follows: TGTGCCAGCAGCCAAGAGAATCGGGGGAACTATGGCTACACCTTC.

This clonotype showed up just a few times. CDR3 coding DNA: TGCAGTGCTTATCAGCTATCCCCCAATGAGCAGTTCTTC. Amino acid sequence: CSAYQLSPNEQFF. The gene calls are TRBV20-1 and TRBJ2-1; no clear D gene. CDR1 is DFQATT and CDR2 is SNEGSKA in the germline V gene (reference sequence). Trimming cost V 5 bases and J 6 bases, with 14 bases left between them. CDR3 length equals 13 residues.

Comments on this clonotype: This may stem from a read error, because a much larger clone lies one nucleotide away. This chain uses TRBV20-1 with TRBJ2-7, with 7 bases identical to TRBD1. The CDR3 sequence is 13 residues long. Germline values: CDR1 DFQATT, CDR2 SNEGSKA (reference sequence). Unmatched junction bases numbered 4, after V lost 2 bases and J lost 3 bases. The CDR3 region has the DNA TGCAGTGCTAGAACCCCAGGGGGCTACGAGCAGTACTTC. This sequence encodes CSARTPGGYEQYF.

This clonotype appeared a few times. The chain is built from TRBV24-1 and TRBJ2-7, with TRBD2 matching over 8 bases. V gave up 3 bases and J gave up 7 bases; unmatched junction bases: 13. The CDR3 has 16 residues. Per germline, CDR1 KGHDR and CDR2 SFDVKD. The CDR3 sequence is CATSDPRRGAENEQYF. The CDR3 bases are TGTGCCACCAGTGATCCACGGCGGGGGGCCGAGAATGAGCAGTACTTC.

This clonotype was counted ten times or more. This sequence joins TRBV12-3 or TRBV12-4 and TRBJ2-1; 9 bases align to TRBD1. The CDR3 contains 15 residues. V gave up 5 bases and J gave up 5 bases; unmatched junction bases: 7. The CDR3 here is CASSRTGTGNNEQFF. Here the CDR3 DNA reads TGTGCCAGCAGTCGTACGGGGACAGGGAACAATGAGCAGTTCTTC.

About this clonotype: The junction differs from germline at one of its ends, possibly a read error. The V call is TRBV9, the J call TRBJ1-1, with TRBD1 matching 7 bases. The CDR3 is 15 amino acids. Germline CDR1 reads SGDLS; CDR2 reads YYNGEE. CDR3 protein: CAGSVPPRGATEAFF. The CDR3, as DNA: TGTGCCGGCAGCGTACCCCCCAGGGGGGCCACTGAAGCTTTCTTT.

Ten or more counts support this clonotype. The V and J genes are TRBV9 and TRBJ2-1; D uncertain. This CDR3 is built from 14 residues. V lost 1 base, J lost 7 bases, and 12 bases lay in between. Germline values: CDR1 SGDLS, CDR2 YYNGEE. The DNA of the CDR3 is TGTGCCAGCAGCGTACGCGGAGATCATAATGAGCAGTTCTTC. Residues: CASSVRGDHNEQFF. Using reference TRBV9 and TRBJ2-1 for the parts outside the CDR3, the full variable domain is DSGVTQTPKHLITATGQRVTLRCSPRSGDLSVYWYQQSLDQGLQFLIQYYNGEERAKGNILERFSAQQFPDLHSELNLSSLELGDSALYFCASSVRGDHNEQFFGPGTRLTVL.

The chain links TRBV5-1 to TRBJ2-3; 9 bases fit TRBD2. The germline CDR1 and CDR2 sequences are SGHRS and YFSETQ. The CDR3 spans 16 residues. Trimming cost V 3 bases and J 2 bases; bases outside gene matches: 7. CDR3 coding DNA: TGCGCCAGCAGCTCCGAGCGGGGGGTGGTCACAGATACGCAGTATTTT. Translating gives CASSSERGVVTDTQYF.

Regarding this clonotype: Its ends do not fully match the called genes, so a read error is possible. The CDR3 DNA reads as TGTGCGAGCAGTGGCGCTAGCGGGGGGGCGACTCATGAGCAGTACTTC. This sequence encodes CASSGASGGATHEQYF. The rearrangement links TRBV6-1 to TRBJ2-5, with 12 bases lining up with TRBD2. The length of the CDR3 is 16 residues. Germline CDR1 is MNHNS and CDR2 is SASEGT.

This clonotype has ten or more counts. V and J are TRBV3-1 and TRBJ1-6; 8 bases align to TRBD1. J was trimmed by 10 bases and V by 7 bases; bases with no gene match: 9. Germline values: CDR1 LGHDT, CDR2 YNNKEL (reference sequence). The CDR3 spans 14 residues. In DNA form, the CDR3 reads TGTGCCAGCACCCGGACAGGGACGGAATCACCCCTCCACTTT. Translated, it gives CASTRTGTESPLHF.

This clonotype was counted many times. V gene TRBV11-2 combines with J gene TRBJ2-7; the D gene is possibly TRBD2 (5 bases). Germline CDR1 SGHAT, CDR2 FQNNGV. The CDR3 spans 16 residues. V lost 5 bases, J lost 5 bases, and 22 bases lay in between. CDR3 sequence reads: CASSPLGGGGFDEQYF. The CDR3 DNA reads TGTGCCAGCAGCCCCCTTGGTGGAGGTGGGTTCGACGAGCAGTACTTC.

The rearrangement links TRBV28 to TRBJ2-3; tentative D call: TRBD1 (6 bases). This CDR3 region has 15 residues. CDR1 and CDR2 from the germline V gene are MDHEN and SYDVKM. V was shortened by 8 bases and J by 6 bases, with 21 bases between the two germline ends. CDR3 amino acids: CASFTLRGPGDTQYF. The CDR3 nucleotides read TGTGCCAGCTTTACCCTCAGGGGCCCGGGGGATACGCAGTATTTT. The complete variable domain, with remaining parts taken from reference TRBV28 and TRBJ2-3, reads DVKVTQSSRYLVKRTGEKVFLECVQDMDHENMFWYRQDPGLGLRLIYFSYDVKMKEKGDIPEGYSVSREKKERFSLILESASTNQTSMYLCASFTLRGPGDTQYFGPGTRLTVL.

This chain connects TRBV11-1 to TRBJ2-1, with 11 bases identical to TRBD2. The V gene's germline CDR1 is SGHAT and CDR2 FQDESV (reference sequence). CDR3 size: 17 residues. V dropped 5 bases and J dropped 2; count of bases not matched to a gene: 8. The CDR3 nucleotides read TGTGCCAGCAGCCTGAGTAGCGGGGGGGACACCTACAATGAGCAGTTCTTC. It is translated as CASSLSSGGDTYNEQFF.

V and J are TRBV28 and TRBJ2-7, with D possibly being TRBD2 (5 bases). This CDR3 is built from 14 residues. V lost 6 bases to trimming and J lost 6 bases, with 18 bases between them. CDR1 and CDR2 from the germline V gene are MDHEN and SYDVKM. CDR3 nucleotides: TGTGCCAGCAGCTTAGTTTTTCCCGAGGGCGAGCAGTACTTC. Translating it yields CASSLVFPEGEQYF.

The CDR3 spells CASGYRGRYNEQFF. In nucleotides, the CDR3 is TGTGCCAGCGGATACAGGGGACGATACAATGAGCAGTTCTTC. V is TRBV7-9 and J is TRBJ2-1, with 7 bases fitting TRBD1. The CDR3 contains 14 residues. J was trimmed by 4 bases and V by 8 bases; bases with no gene match: 8. Germline V CDR1 and CDR2: SEHNR, FQNEAQ (reference sequence).

The V gene is TRBV10-3, the J gene TRBJ2-1, with D hard to call. V was clipped by 6 bases and J by 8 bases, with 14 bases between them. Germline V gene sequence: CDR1 ENHRY, CDR2 SYGVKD. The CDR3 spans 13 residues. CDR3 in DNA: TGTGCCATCAGACCCCAGAGTGGCGATGAGCAGTTCTTC. Protein: CAIRPQSGDEQFF.

This clonotype was detected ten times or more. The chain joins TRBV6-5 to TRBJ2-7; D possibly corresponds to TRBD2 (6 bases). Germline assignment: CDR1 MNHEY and CDR2 SVGAGI. Trimming shortened V by 0 bases and J by 5 bases, and 17 bases separated the two germline ends. This CDR3 is built from 16 residues. In DNA form, the CDR3 reads TGTGCCAGCAGTTACTCGAGGAAACCGGGACTCCACGAGCAGTACTTC. Amino acid sequence: CASSYSRKPGLHEQYF.

This clonotype was observed many times. The rearrangement uses TRBV6-1 and TRBJ1-2, with 7 bases aligning to TRBD1. The CDR3 has 14 amino acids. Germline assignment: CDR1 MNHNS and CDR2 SASEGT. Trimming at V came to 5 bases and at J to 2 bases, leaving 5 bases not matched to a gene. The CDR3 here is CASSRTGTNYGYTF. The CDR3 DNA sequence: TGTGCCAGCAGTAGGACAGGAACCAACTATGGCTACACCTTC.

V is TRBV7-8 and J is TRBJ2-2, with D possibly matching TRBD2 (5 bases). Germline V gives CDR1 SGHVS, CDR2 FQNEAQ. The CDR3 contains 16 residues. V lost 0 bases and J lost 3, with 11 bases in between. For the CDR3, the DNA is TGTGCCAGCAGCTTAGCAGGCGGGTTATACACCGGGGAGCTGTTTTTT. Its protein product is CASSLAGGLYTGELFF.